Each of the 18 T cell receptor beta chains below was sequenced from the same sample in a study of blood T cells in healthy people across ages. With a J-beta primer mix and a sample-barcoded 5' primer, a second PCR ran about 7 to 12 cycles. MiXCR, applied by TCRdb to the 5' RACE reads, yields one record per CDR3 protein. The sample includes about 2 million distinct CDR3 sequences, 49% seen only once; the top ten take less than 2.5%. Sequencing input: blood. The receptor set was obtained from a middle-aged woman in good health.

This clonotype was recorded a few times. The junction and the germline gene differ at one end; a read error may be behind it. The chain is built from TRBV5-1 and TRBJ1-4; possibly TRBD1 for D (5 bases). The germline gives CDR1 SGHRS, CDR2 YFSETQ. The CDR3 is 17 amino acids. The CDR3 protein is CASSLVPSAGLGEKLFF. CDR3 bases: TGTGCCAGCAGCTTGGTCCCGTCGGCAGGGCTCGGTGAAAAACTGTTTTTT. The whole variable domain, remainder taken from reference TRBV5-1 and TRBJ1-4, is KAGVTQTPRYLIKTRGQQVTLSCSPISGHRSVSWYQQTPGQGLQFLFEYFSETQRNKGNFPGRFSGRQFSNSRSEMNVSTLELGDSALYLCASSLVPSAGLGEKLFFGSGTQLSVL.

This chain joins TRBV29-1 and TRBJ1-5; 7 bases are a match to TRBD1. The CDR3 loop spans 13 amino acids. The germline gives CDR1 SQVTM, CDR2 ANQGSEA. Germline trimming cut 4 bases from V and 6 bases from J; bases unmatched to any gene: 6. The CDR3 here is CSVADREAQPQHF. The CDR3, as DNA: TGCAGCGTTGCCGACAGGGAAGCTCAGCCCCAGCATTTT.

The chain recombines TRBV3-1 with TRBJ2-3, with D possibly TRBD1 on 6 matching bases. CDR1 is LGHDT, CDR2 YNNKEL, per germline (reference sequence). The CDR3 length is 17 residues. V gave up 4 bases and J gave up 2 bases, with 19 bases separating them. This CDR3 is CASSRNPARGSTDTQYF. CDR3 sequence (DNA): TGTGCCAGCAGCCGTAACCCGGCGAGGGGGTCCACAGATACGCAGTATTTT.

This clonotype has only a few counts. The CDR3 reads CASSLTSGGFFNEQFF. CDR3 in DNA: TGCGCCAGCAGCTTGACTAGCGGAGGTTTTTTCAATGAGCAGTTCTTC. The J gene is TRBJ2-1, the V gene TRBV5-1; 8 bases agree with TRBD2. Germline V gene data show CDR1 as SGHRS and CDR2 as YFSETQ. This CDR3 has 16 amino acids. Losses at the gene ends were 1 base for V and 6 bases for J; bases not matched to a gene: 9.

This clonotype was found a few times. The V gene is TRBV6-2 or TRBV6-3, the J gene TRBJ2-7, with a possible D match to TRBD1 (5 bases). CDR3 length equals 14 residues. CDR1 is MNHEY and CDR2 is SVGEGT in the germline V gene. Deletions cut 2 bases from V and 3 bases from J, with 11 bases between. The CDR3: CASSYPRRDYEQYF. The CDR3, as DNA: TGTGCCAGCAGTTACCCGCGCAGGGACTACGAGCAGTACTTC.

The chain carries TRBV2 and TRBJ1-2, with D unclear. The CDR3 totals 12 residues. Germline-derived CDR1 and CDR2 are SNHLY and FYNNEI. Trimming shortened V by 7 bases and J by 8 bases, and 14 bases separated the two germline ends. The CDR3 is CASITGIIGYTF. The CDR3 region has the DNA TGTGCCAGCATCACGGGGATCATCGGCTACACCTTC.

The table lists this clonotype with many counts. The chain employs TRBV5-1 and TRBJ2-3, with D possibly matching TRBD1 (5 bases). The CDR3 is made up of 14 amino acids. Deletions cut 0 bases from V and 7 bases from J, with 12 bases between. Germline loops: CDR1 SGHRS, CDR2 YFSETQ. This CDR3 reads CASSLDDSGYTQYF. The CDR3 DNA is TGCGCCAGCAGCTTGGATGACAGTGGGTATACGCAGTATTTT.

This clonotype was counted only a few times. The chain joins TRBV12-3 or TRBV12-4 to TRBJ2-3; 7 nucleotides match TRBD1. Losses at the gene ends were 1 base for V and 3 bases for J; bases not matched to a gene: 7. The CDR3 loop spans 16 amino acids. For the CDR3, the DNA is TGTGCCAGCAGTTTAGGCCCTGGGACAGAGACAGATACGCAGTATTTT. Its protein product is CASSLGPGTETDTQYF.

This clonotype was observed many times. The chain employs TRBV5-1 and TRBJ2-5; TRBD2 aligns across 10 bases. Looked up from germline, CDR1 is SGHRS and CDR2 is YFSETQ. The CDR3 is 16 amino acids. V trimming: 5 bases; J trimming: 2 bases; junction bases outside the gene matches: 9. The CDR3 reads CASSPLLAGVQETQYF. DNA for the CDR3: TGCGCCAGCAGTCCCCTCCTAGCGGGGGTGCAAGAGACCCAGTACTTC.

V and J are TRBV5-5 and TRBJ2-4; TRBD1 agrees at 7 bases. Trimming took 3 bases from V and 3 from J; bases not matched to a gene: 6. This CDR3 has 15 residues. Germline V lookup: CDR1 SGHKS, CDR2 YYEKEE (reference sequence). The CDR3 loop reads CASSSIGDSKNIQYF. CDR3 coding DNA: TGTGCCAGCAGCTCGATAGGGGACAGCAAAAACATTCAGTACTTC.

A remark on this clonotype: This clone may be a read error of a much larger clone one base away. Likely a read error: the CDR3 ends without its conserved phenylalanine or tryptophan. V is TRBV20-1 and J is TRBJ2-7; D unclear. TRBJ2-5 explains the end of the DNA better; the J call may be wrong. Germline V CDR1 and CDR2: DFQATT, SNEGSKA (reference sequence). The CDR3 consists of 13 residues. CDR3 region: CSARVVTQETQYL. In nucleotides, the CDR3 is TGCAGTGCTAGAGTCGTGACCCAAGAGACCCAGTACTTG.

Only a few counts were recorded for this clonotype. This chain links TRBV6-2 or TRBV6-3 with TRBJ2-3; D unclear. The germline V and J ends were trimmed by 8 bases and 7 bases, with 10 bases remaining between them. The CDR3 spans 11 residues. The germline V gene has CDR1 MNHEY and CDR2 SVGEGT. DNA for the CDR3: TGTGCCAGCCGACAAGGAAATACGCAGTATTTT. Protein: CASRQGNTQYF.

The chain has TRBV12-3 or TRBV12-4 and TRBJ2-4; D might be TRBD1 (5 bases). The DNA end is more similar to TRBJ2-5, so the J call may be wrong. The CDR3 contains 20 residues. The CDR3 sequence is CASSLGIGAGRGKAQETQYF. The DNA for the CDR3 is TGTGCCAGCAGTTTAGGAATTGGAGCTGGAAGGGGAAAGGCGCAGGAGACCCAGTACTTC.

This clonotype came up a few times. CDR3 residues: CASSLMGQQETQYF. The CDR3 nucleotides are TGTGCCAGCAGCTTAATGGGACAGCAAGAGACCCAGTACTTC. V gene TRBV7-2 combines with J gene TRBJ2-5, with TRBD1 matching 7 bases. The germline V gene has CDR1 SGHTA and CDR2 FQGNSA. With 2 bases clipped from V and 2 bases from J, the junction kept 2 bases outside the gene matches. This CDR3 spans 14 amino acids.

This clonotype was picked up one time. The chain carries TRBV6-5 and TRBJ2-7; D is perhaps TRBD1 (6 bases). The CDR3 consists of 15 residues. V gave up 6 bases and J gave up 0 bases, with 15 bases separating them. The germline gives CDR1 MNHEY, CDR2 SVGAGI. CDR3 in DNA: TGTGCCAGCAGCCCAGGGGCAGGAGTCTCCTACGAGCAGTACTTC. Its protein is CASSPGAGVSYEQYF.

The chain combines TRBV12-3 or TRBV12-4 with TRBJ1-2; no definite D call. The V gene lost 8 bases and the J gene lost 0 bases, with 10 bases spanning the gap. The CDR3 sequence is 13 residues long. CDR3 residues: CASGPAPNYGYTF. The DNA for the CDR3 is TGTGCCAGCGGGCCTGCCCCTAACTATGGCTACACCTTC.

The sample holds a few counts of this clonotype. The chain uses TRBV12-3 or TRBV12-4 and TRBJ1-2, with unresolved D. This CDR3 is 14 amino acids long. The V gene lost 1 base and the J gene lost 3 bases, with 9 bases spanning the gap. The CDR3, as DNA: TGTGCCAGCAGTTTAGGCCCGGACTACTATGGCTACACCTTC. This gives the protein CASSLGPDYYGYTF.

The chain combines TRBV6-5 with TRBJ2-1; 11 bases fit TRBD2. Germline CDR1 is MNHEY and CDR2 is SVGAGI. V dropped 4 bases and J dropped 5; count of bases not matched to a gene: 10. This CDR3 contains 17 residues. CDR3 in amino acids: CASSSPSGGMGNNEQFF. Here the CDR3 DNA reads TGTGCCAGCAGTTCCCCTAGCGGGGGGATGGGGAACAATGAGCAGTTCTTC.